This entry features one T cell receptor beta chain sequence. This entry comes from a study of blood T cells in healthy people across ages. The use of a sample-barcoded 5' primer and a J-beta primer mix characterized a second PCR of roughly 7 to 12 cycles. Every single cDNA molecule received a tag from a template-switch adaptor with 12 random nucleotides. There were at least 2.5 million CDR3-containing paired-end reads obtained from each sample. A single record per CDR3 protein comes from TCRdb applying MiXCR to the 5' RACE reads. Here the sample spans about 1.4 million distinct CDR3 sequences, 55% to 75% being singletons. The people who gave samples were healthy Caucasians from Russia, aged about 6 to 100. The CDR3 consists of 16 residues. V lost 4 bases to trimming and J lost 2 bases; unmatched junction nucleotides: 6. The germline CDR1 and CDR2 sequences are ENHRY and SYGVKD.

The sequence came from a man aged 18 to 29 in good health. The chain carries TRBV10-3 and TRBJ2-3, with TRBD2 matching 10 bases. Sequenced input: blood. Here the CDR3 reads CAISARTSGDTDTQYF. CDR3 DNA sequence: TGTGCCATCAGTGCCCGTACTAGCGGGGACACAGATACGCAGTATTTT.